The 13 T cell receptor beta chains reported below all come from one sample, sequenced in a study of OX40 agonist ivuxolimab in advanced cancers. The data were produced by immunoSEQ multiplex PCR, yet TCRdb's version contains in-frame clones alone and is incomplete. The sample shows some 69,000 clones, roughly nine tenths of them seen only once. This material consisted of CD4+ or CD8+ T cells sorted from blood, taken in a trial of the OX40 agonist ivuxolimab. These receptors all come from an adult with an advanced solid tumor such as melanoma, head and neck, liver or kidney cancer.

V is TRBV5-6 and J is TRBJ2-5; D tentatively fits TRBD1 or TRBD2 (5 bases each). This CDR3 comprises 14 residues. Germline V CDR1 and CDR2: SGHDT, YYEEEE. Trimming stripped 2 bases from V and 5 bases from J, with 13 bases between. The DNA of the CDR3 is TGTGCCAGCAGCTTTCAAGGGACGACGGAGACCCAGTACTTC. The encoded protein is CASSFQGTTETQYF. Full variable domain (remainder filled in from reference TRBV5-6 and TRBJ2-5): DAGVTQSPTHLIKTRGQQVTLRCSPKSGHDTVSWYQQALGQGPQFIFQYYEEEERQRGNFPDRFSGHQFPNYSSELNVNALLLGDSALYLCASSFQGTTETQYFGPGTRLLVL.

The chain employs TRBV7-9 and TRBJ1-1; no definite D call. There are 13 residues in the CDR3. Germline CDR1 and CDR2: SEHNR and FQNEAQ (reference sequence). Trimming cost V 6 bases and J 5 bases, with 13 bases left between them. The CDR3 sequence is CASRLEGGTEAFF. Written as DNA, the CDR3 is TGTGCCAGCAGACTAGAAGGAGGGACTGAAGCTTTCTTT.

This chain joins TRBV5-4 and TRBJ2-1, with 13 bases matching TRBD2. Looked up from germline, CDR1 is SGHNT and CDR2 is YYREEE (reference sequence). The CDR3 covers 16 residues. V lost 4 bases, J lost 8 bases, and 9 bases stayed unmatched. This CDR3 reads CASSGGLAGYTDEQFF. The CDR3 coding sequence is TGTGCCAGCAGCGGGGGACTAGCGGGATATACGGATGAGCAGTTCTTC.

CDR3 bases: TGTGCCAGCAGTGCGGCCGACTACGAGCAGTACTTC. Translating gives CASSAADYEQYF. The chain carries TRBV6-6 and TRBJ2-7; no clear D. Between the trimmed V and J ends, which lost 5 bases and 3 bases, there was a span of 8 bases. The length of the CDR3 is 12 residues. The germline CDR1 and CDR2 sequences are MNHNY and SVGAGI (reference sequence).

The J gene is TRBJ1-5, the V gene TRBV5-1; D is ambiguous. Trimming took 4 bases from V and 0 from J, leaving 11 bases between them. From germline, CDR1 is SGHRS and CDR2 YFSETQ. This CDR3 contains 15 residues. CDR3 region: CASSLTWDSNQPQHF. The CDR3, as DNA: TGCGCCAGCAGCCTGACCTGGGATAGCAATCAGCCCCAGCATTTT.

The genes are TRBV11-2 and TRBJ2-2, with D perhaps TRBD1 (5 bases). Looked up from germline, CDR1 is SGHAT and CDR2 is FQNNGV. CDR3 size: 16 residues. V lost 1 base and J 0 bases, leaving 9 bases between the germline ends. The CDR3 nucleotides read TGTGCCAGCAGCTTAGTATCAGGGTCGAACACCGGGGAGCTGTTTTTT. This translates into CASSLVSGSNTGELFF.

This chain uses TRBV2 with TRBJ2-2; D not certain. The CDR3 has 13 amino acids. Germline V gene data show CDR1 as SNHLY and CDR2 as FYNNEI. With 2 bases removed from V and 8 bases from J, the gap between germline ends came to 9 bases. The CDR3 DNA is TGTGCCAGCAGTGAAAGGGCTGCTGGGGAGCTGTTTTTT. The encoded protein is CASSERAAGELFF.

This chain joins TRBV7-3 and TRBJ2-5, with D possibly matching TRBD1 (7 bases). V gave up 2 bases and J gave up 5 bases, with 15 bases separating them. Germline V lookup: CDR1 SGHTA, CDR2 FQGTGA. The CDR3 sequence is 15 residues long. The CDR3 spells CASSLGSGGRETQYF. The CDR3 DNA sequence: TGTGCCAGCAGCTTAGGGTCAGGGGGGCGGGAGACCCAGTACTTC.

The CDR3 nucleotides read TGCGCCAGCAGCCCCGAGGGAAATGGGGAGACCCAGTACTTC. Protein product: CASSPEGNGETQYF. The chain combines TRBV5-1 with TRBJ2-5, with D perhaps matching TRBD2 (5 bases). CDR3 size: 14 residues. V gave up 4 bases and J gave up 5 bases, with 15 bases separating them. CDR1 is SGHRS and CDR2 is YFSETQ in the germline V gene.

This clone was counted once. The rearrangement links TRBV6-6 to TRBJ1-1; TRBD1 is a possible D gene (6 bases). Trimming left V 3 bases short and J 2 bases short, with 13 bases between. CDR3 length: 15 amino acids. The germline V gene encodes CDR1 MNHNY and CDR2 SVGAGI (reference sequence). The CDR3 reads CASSYSTGINTEAFF. The CDR3, as DNA: TGTGCCAGCAGTTATTCTACAGGGATTAACACTGAAGCTTTCTTT.

V gene TRBV7-3 combines with J gene TRBJ2-7; no clear D. The ends were cut back, 5 bases at V and 7 bases at J, with 9 bases in the middle. Germline V gene sequence: CDR1 SGHTA, CDR2 FQGTGA. The CDR3 contains 11 residues. The CDR3 nucleotides are TGTGCCAGCAGCCAAGGTGGGGAGCAGTACTTC. Residues: CASSQGGEQYF.

This clone was seen just once. The rearrangement uses TRBV19 and TRBJ2-2, with a possible D match to TRBD1 (5 bases). V lost 9 bases and J lost 2, with 13 bases in between. The CDR3 sequence is 14 residues long. Germline V gene data show CDR1 as LNHDA and CDR2 as SQIVND (reference sequence). CDR3 residues: CASRTDRNTGELFF. In DNA, the CDR3 is TGTGCCAGCCGAACCGACAGAAACACCGGGGAGCTGTTTTTT.

The rearrangement links TRBV5-4 to TRBJ2-1, with D hard to call. The CDR3 is 14 amino acids. The germline V gene has CDR1 SGHNT and CDR2 YYREEE (reference sequence). The ends were cut back, 3 bases at V and 2 bases at J, with 9 bases in the middle. The CDR3 nucleotides are TGTGCCAGCAGCTCGAGCAGGACCTACAATGAGCAGTTCTTC. Its translation is CASSSSRTYNEQFF.